A single sample is the source of the 17 T cell receptor beta chains below, sequenced in a study of identical twins. TCRdb re-analysed the 5' RACE reads in MiXCR, keeping a single row per CDR3 protein. The table shows under 350,000 distinct CDR3 sequences, with 7.5% to 9.5% occurring only once. This sample was also put to use in a study of yellow fever vaccine responses in identical twins.

Sequenced material: CD8+ T cells sorted from blood. The receptors were sampled from a woman aged 18-29 years in good health.

Ten or more counts support this clonotype. CDR3 residues: CASSSGLSPKNIQYF. In nucleotides, the CDR3 is TGTGCCAGCAGTTCTGGATTGAGTCCCAAAAACATTCAGTACTTC. The gene calls are TRBV28 and TRBJ2-4; D not resolved. The CDR3 sequence is 15 residues long. Deletions cut 4 bases from V and 2 bases from J, with 12 bases between. Per germline, CDR1 MDHEN and CDR2 SYDVKM.

This clonotype was seen a few times. The chain carries TRBV29-1 and TRBJ2-7; perhaps TRBD1 as D (5 bases). The CDR3 runs 12 residues. The ends were cut back, 0 bases at V and 11 bases at J, with 14 bases in the middle. CDR1 is SQVTM, CDR2 ANQGSEA, per germline. This chain's CDR3 is CSVEDPNVGEYF. In DNA form, the CDR3 reads TGCAGCGTTGAAGATCCAAATGTAGGGGAGTACTTC.

This clonotype was picked up many times. V and J are TRBV12-3 or TRBV12-4 and TRBJ2-1, with D maybe TRBD2 (5 bases). The CDR3 is 15 residues long. V was clipped by 5 bases and J by 4 bases, with 15 bases between them. CDR3 bases: TGTGCCAGCAGTCCCCCAGGACTCAGATACAATGAGCAGTTCTTC. Protein sequence: CASSPPGLRYNEQFF.

This clonotype was detected a few times. The chain combines TRBV30 with TRBJ2-7; D is undetermined. The CDR3 is 11 residues long. V lost 1 base to trimming and J lost 5 bases, with 6 bases between them. CDR1 and CDR2 (germline): GTSNPN, SVGIG (reference sequence). The CDR3 nucleotides read TGTGCCTGGAGTGATGTACACGAGCAGTACTTC. It is translated as CAWSDVHEQYF.

This clonotype appeared many times. This chain links TRBV12-3 or TRBV12-4 with TRBJ2-2; 12 bases match TRBD2. This CDR3 spans 15 amino acids. V gave up 7 bases and J gave up 4 bases; unmatched junction bases: 4. The CDR3 is CASKGLAGITGELFF. The CDR3 nucleotides read TGTGCCAGCAAAGGACTAGCGGGAATCACCGGGGAGCTGTTTTTT.

J is TRBJ2-7 and V is TRBV27; D may correspond to TRBD1 or TRBD2 (5 bases each). This CDR3 spans 13 amino acids. The germline CDR1 and CDR2 sequences are MNHEY and SMNVEV (reference sequence). The ends were cut back, 5 bases at V and 6 bases at J, with 14 bases in the middle. The CDR3 nucleotides are TGTGCCAGCAGTGACGAGGGGCTAACCGAGCAGTACTTC. Amino acids: CASSDEGLTEQYF.

The table lists this clonotype with a few counts. The rearrangement uses TRBV2 and TRBJ1-1; no clear D. This CDR3 contains 13 residues. With 2 bases removed from V and 1 base from J, the gap between germline ends came to 5 bases. In germline, CDR1 is SNHLY, CDR2 FYNNEI. The CDR3 bases are TGTGCCAGCAGTGAAAAGGGGAACACTGAAGCTTTCTTT. Amino acid sequence: CASSEKGNTEAFF.

The chain combines TRBV10-3 with TRBJ2-5; 11 nucleotides agree with TRBD2. Germline loops: CDR1 ENHRY, CDR2 SYGVKD. V gave up 0 bases and J gave up 7 bases; unmatched junction bases: 10. This CDR3 contains 17 residues. CDR3 in amino acids: CAISESSASGRLVTQYF. CDR3 nucleotides: TGTGCCATCAGTGAGTCGAGTGCTAGCGGGAGGTTGGTGACCCAGTACTTC.

This clonotype was picked up many times. This chain connects TRBV12-3 or TRBV12-4 to TRBJ2-1; possibly TRBD2 for D (5 bases). Trimming took off 2 bases at V and 7 bases at J, with 18 bases between the two ends. CDR3 length: 16 amino acids. CDR3 residues: CASSLHPSTSKNEQFF. The CDR3 nucleotides read TGTGCCAGCAGTTTACACCCTAGCACCTCCAAGAATGAGCAGTTCTTC.

This clonotype was observed a handful of times. The V and J genes are TRBV12-3 or TRBV12-4 and TRBJ2-2; D may be TRBD1 (6 bases). Trimming took 7 bases from V and 0 from J, leaving 15 bases between them. This CDR3 has 16 residues. The CDR3 protein is CASIPFDRTNTGELFF. CDR3 in DNA: TGTGCCAGCATTCCCTTCGACAGGACGAACACCGGGGAGCTGTTTTTT.

This clonotype was seen a handful of times. V gene TRBV29-1 combines with J gene TRBJ2-1; 9 bases line up with TRBD2. The germline CDR1 and CDR2 sequences are SQVTM and ANQGSEA. V shed 5 bases, J shed 8 bases, and the junction held 10 bases outside the gene matches. The CDR3 loop spans 14 amino acids. The CDR3 sequence is CSVQRGAAGDEQFF. CDR3 nucleotide sequence: TGCAGCGTTCAGCGGGGGGCCGCTGGTGATGAGCAGTTCTTC.

The table lists this clonotype with many counts. The chain recombines TRBV4-3 with TRBJ2-2; D is unclear. Trimming removed 4 bases from V and 7 bases from J, with 13 bases in between. The CDR3 is 14 amino acids. The V gene's germline CDR1 is LGHNA and CDR2 YSLEER. The CDR3 region is CASSPLLVGGELFF. The CDR3 DNA reads TGCGCCAGCAGCCCCCTCCTAGTGGGCGGGGAGCTGTTTTTT.

This clonotype was counted ten times or more. This sequence joins TRBV15 and TRBJ2-1; possible D gene TRBD1, 6 bases. This CDR3 region has 14 residues. The V and J ends lost 5 bases and 8 bases respectively, with 16 bases between them. From germline, CDR1 is LNHNV and CDR2 YYDKDF (reference sequence). CDR3 sequence (DNA): TGTGCCACCAGCGGGAACAGGGCAAGGGATGAGCAGTTCTTC. It encodes CATSGNRARDEQFF.

This clonotype was counted a few times. Here the CDR3 DNA reads TGTGCCGGGTCGGGACGTACCCGACCCGGGGAGCTGTTTTTT. Translation gives CAGSGRTRPGELFF. V gene TRBV28 combines with J gene TRBJ2-2; D possibly uses TRBD1 or TRBD2 (5 bases each). Trimming pared 11 bases from V and 6 bases from J, leaving 19 bases between. From germline, CDR1 is MDHEN and CDR2 SYDVKM. The CDR3 has 14 amino acids.

V and J are TRBV20-1 and TRBJ2-1, with D possibly being TRBD2 (5 bases). This CDR3 has 14 amino acids. The germline V and J ends were trimmed by 3 bases and 7 bases, with 16 bases remaining between them. Germline-derived CDR1 and CDR2 are DFQATT and SNEGSKA (reference sequence). The CDR3 DNA reads TGCAGTGCTAGGGAGGCAGCCCCGGGGAATGAGCAGTTCTTC. Its protein is CSAREAAPGNEQFF.

This clonotype was recorded many times. This rearrangement joins TRBV12-3 or TRBV12-4 to TRBJ2-1; 12 positions match TRBD2. Trimming cost V 6 bases and J 12 bases; bases outside gene matches: 12. This CDR3 has 15 residues. The CDR3 nucleotides read TGTGCCAGCAGCTTTACTAGCGGGGGGCCCCATGGGCAGTTCTTC. This sequence encodes CASSFTSGGPHGQFF.

In its sample, this clonotype was seen many times. The chain has TRBV4-3 and TRBJ1-1; D remains unclear. The CDR3 has 15 amino acids. V was shortened by 0 bases and J by 1 base, with 9 bases between the two germline ends. Germline CDR1 LGHNA, CDR2 YSLEER. CDR3 coding DNA: TGCGCCAGCAGCCAAGATCGTGAGGGGAACACTGAAGCTTTCTTT. This codes for CASSQDREGNTEAFF.